This T cell receptor (beta chain) is drawn from a study of T cell changes during pregnancy in multiple sclerosis. Clones were sequenced by immunoSEQ multiplex PCR, and TCRdb holds only the in-frame ones, with some missing. The repertoire holds 40,000 to 50,000 clones, with 85% to 95% as singletons. The V end lost 2 bases, the J end lost 0 bases, and 8 bases lay between the germline ends. This CDR3 contains 15 residues. The germline V gene has CDR1 SGHRS and CDR2 YFSETQ. Sequenced material: CD4+ T cells from peripheral blood mononuclear cells, taken in the first trimester of pregnancy. The chain carries TRBV5-1 and TRBJ2-2, with D perhaps TRBD2 (5 bases). This TCR came from a female donor with multiple sclerosis, enrolled in a pregnancy study. DNA of the CDR3: TGCGCCAGCAGCTTAAGGACTTCGAACACCGGGGAGCTGTTTTTT. Translated: CASSLRTSNTGELFF.